The clone carrying this T cell receptor beta chain was counted at least ten times. This specimen comes from a study of human T cells and chemical hapten exposure. Study as a whole: The sensitizing agent was 2% DPC, placed on 2 cm by 2 cm of upper inner arm skin. All patients underwent weekly scalp dosing with diphenylcyclopropenone for the full roughly 25-week study.

The time point denotes: patch test 3, about 24 weeks after DPC sensitization. As to treatment: therapeutic diphenylcyclopropenone sensitization with weekly scalp DPC. Deletions cut 2 bases from V and 0 bases from J, with 5 bases between. The CDR3 runs to 13 residues. CDR1 is SGHDT and CDR2 is YYEEEE in the germline V gene. MiXCR was run by TCRdb on the RACE reads, yielding one entry per CDR3 protein. The sample carries roughly 89,000 distinct CDR3 sequences, under 13% recorded once. Sequenced here: whole blood, sampled in connection with sensitization to the hapten diphenylcyclopropenone (DPC). This TCR was sampled from a woman in her 30s with alopecia areata. Some clones in this sample may be carry-over from other donors' samples. The J gene is TRBJ2-5, the V gene TRBV5-6, with TRBD1 as a possible D gene (5 bases). The CDR3 here is CASSLQDQETQYF. The CDR3 bases are TGTGCCAGCAGCTTACAGGACCAAGAGACCCAGTACTTC.